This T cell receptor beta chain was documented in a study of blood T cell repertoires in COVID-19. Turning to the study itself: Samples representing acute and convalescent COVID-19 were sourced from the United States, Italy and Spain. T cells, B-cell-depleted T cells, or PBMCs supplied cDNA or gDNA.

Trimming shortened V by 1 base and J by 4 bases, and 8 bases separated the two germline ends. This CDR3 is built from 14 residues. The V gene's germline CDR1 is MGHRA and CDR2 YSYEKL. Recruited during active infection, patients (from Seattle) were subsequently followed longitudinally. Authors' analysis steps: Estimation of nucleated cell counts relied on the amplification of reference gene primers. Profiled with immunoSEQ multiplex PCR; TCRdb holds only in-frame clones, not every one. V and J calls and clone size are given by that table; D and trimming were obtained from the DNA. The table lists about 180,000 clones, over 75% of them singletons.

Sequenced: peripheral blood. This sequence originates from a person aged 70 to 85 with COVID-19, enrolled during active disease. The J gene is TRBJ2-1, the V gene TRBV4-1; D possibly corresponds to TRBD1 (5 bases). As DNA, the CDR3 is TGCGCCAGCAGCCAAGGGGGCCGATACAATGAGCAGTTCTTC. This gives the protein CASSQGGRYNEQFF.